Described below is a single T cell receptor beta chain sequence and its context. This specimen comes from a study of blood T cell repertoires in COVID-19. Across the study: From the United States, Italy and Spain came samples of acute and convalescent COVID-19. The analysed material was cDNA or gDNA that came from T cells, B-cell-depleted T cells, or PBMCs.

With V trimmed by 5 bases and J by 1 base, 4 bases remained unmatched. Germline CDR1 reads SGHTA; CDR2 reads FQGNSA. The CDR3 runs 15 residues. In the authors' methods: Quantification of nucleated cells was approximated via reference gene primer amplification. Here immunoSEQ multiplex PCR was the method, and the copy in TCRdb shows in-frame clones only, minus some. The V and J calls and clone size are taken from that table; D and trimming were inferred from the DNA. The sample comprises 120,000 or so clones, less than 90% of which are singletons, and just over 6.5% rests with the top ten. The V gene is TRBV7-2, the J gene TRBJ2-7, with 11 nucleotides matching TRBD1. This receptor was taken from an elderly man with active or convalescent COVID-19. The sequenced material came from peripheral blood. This CDR3 is CASSGGTGGSYEQYF. CDR3 sequence (DNA): TGTGCCAGCAGCGGCGGGACAGGGGGGTCCTACGAGCAGTACTTC.